Below, one T cell receptor beta chain is given with its context. The CDR3 consists of 14 residues. CDR1 is SGHNT, CDR2 YYREEE, per germline (reference sequence). Trimming took 9 bases from V and 1 from J; bases not matched to a gene: 9. The table came from immunoSEQ multiplex PCR; TCRdb's copy has only in-frame clones and leaves some out. The sample shows 75,000 to 95,000 clones, around 92% of them seen only once. These data are taken from a study of T cell changes during pregnancy in multiple sclerosis. This sample comprised peripheral blood, obtained after pregnancy. J is TRBJ1-1 and V is TRBV5-4; 7 bases map to TRBD1. The clonotype comes from a female donor with multiple sclerosis, enrolled in a pregnancy study. The CDR3 sequence is CAIQQGWENTEAFF. In DNA, the CDR3 is TGTGCCATACAACAGGGGTGGGAGAACACTGAAGCTTTCTTT.